This record looks at one T cell receptor (beta chain) sequence and its context. The data stem from a study of blood T cell repertoires in COVID-19. Overall study context: Researchers got acute and convalescent COVID-19 samples from the United States, Italy and Spain. In each case, the material was cDNA or gDNA derived from T cells, B-cell-depleted T cells, or PBMCs.

As processed by the authors: Amplification of reference gene primers provided the estimated nucleated cell counts. Method: immunoSEQ multiplex PCR; TCRdb's copy keeps in-frame clones and lacks some. V, J and clone size derive from that table, while D and trimming were established from the DNA sequence. The table records 200,000 or so clones, approximately 91% of them present only once. The CDR3 covers 15 residues. V was pared by 6 bases and J by 0 bases, with 12 bases between. Germline-derived CDR1 and CDR2 are LGHDT and YNNKEL (reference sequence). Sequenced sample: peripheral blood. The clonotype was recovered from a woman between 55 and 75 years old with acute or convalescent COVID-19. The J gene is TRBJ1-5, the V gene TRBV3-1 (or the pseudogene TRBV3-2); D possibly corresponds to TRBD1 (5 bases). CDR3 DNA: TGTGCCAGCAGTCGCTCCGGGGGTAGCAATCAGCCCCAGCATTTT. It is translated as CASSRSGGSNQPQHF.